The 5 T cell receptor beta chains below were found in one sample sequenced in a study of Ad26.COV2.S vaccination and SARS-CoV-2 variants. Method: immunoSEQ multiplex PCR; TCRdb's copy keeps in-frame clones and lacks some. The sample lists around 340,000 clones; about nine tenths were seen once. Regarding treatment: some 19 received Ad26.COV2.S at low or high dose, single or two shots; roughly five received placebo; per-sample allocation not given. The study sampled participants on day 63 after the first vaccine or placebo injection. The sample in question was peripheral blood, obtained in a trial of Ad26.COV2.S vaccine versus placebo. These receptors all stem from a person aged 18 to 65 who received the Ad26.COV2.S COVID-19 vaccine or a placebo.

This CDR3 reads CASSLVSGLKTNTGELFF. The CDR3 coding sequence is TGTGCCAGCAGCTTAGTGTCTGGACTAAAAACGAACACCGGGGAGCTGTTTTTT. V gene TRBV7-2 combines with J gene TRBJ2-2; weak D call: TRBD2 (6 bases). Germline CDR1 SGHTA, CDR2 FQGNSA. Trimming left V 1 base short and J 0 bases short, with 15 bases between. The CDR3 loop spans 18 amino acids. The full variable domain, in which reference TRBV7-2 and TRBJ2-2 provide the parts outside the CDR3, is GAGVSQSPSNKVTEKGKDVELRCDPISGHTALYWYRQSLGQGLEFLIYFQGNSAPDKSGLPSDRFSAERTGGSVSTLTIQRTQQEDSAVYLCASSLVSGLKTNTGELFFGEGSRLTVL.

The chain links TRBV6-2 or TRBV6-3 to TRBJ2-5; 12 bases align to TRBD2. The CDR3 extends over 16 amino acids. Germline V lookup: CDR1 MNHEY, CDR2 SVGEGT. J lost 1 base, V lost 4 bases, and 4 bases had no gene match. The CDR3 sequence: CASSSWTSGAQETQYF. The CDR3 bases are TGTGCCAGCAGTTCGTGGACTAGCGGGGCCCAAGAGACCCAGTACTTC.

The rearrangement uses TRBV7-2 and TRBJ1-1; tentatively, D is TRBD1 (6 bases). Germline V lookup: CDR1 SGHTA, CDR2 FQGNSA. V lost 5 bases and J lost 1, with 14 bases in between. This CDR3 region has 15 residues. The DNA for the CDR3 is TGTGCCAGCAGCGCCGGCAGGGGCGGGAACACTGAAGCTTTCTTT. As protein: CASSAGRGGNTEAFF.

Here the CDR3 reads CATSGGSSEETQYF. In nucleotides, the CDR3 is TGTGCCACCAGTGGCGGCAGTTCTGAAGAGACCCAGTACTTC. The chain uses TRBV24-1 and TRBJ2-5; D not certain. This CDR3 region has 14 residues. Germline V gene lookup returns CDR1 KGHDR and CDR2 SFDVKD. The germline V and J ends were trimmed by 5 bases and 3 bases, with 12 bases remaining between them.

The chain carries TRBV9 and TRBJ2-3; 10 nucleotides line up with TRBD2. The CDR3 covers 15 residues. The ends lost 4 bases at V and 7 bases at J; junction bases unmatched: 9. Germline lookup yields CDR1 SGDLS and CDR2 YYNGEE. The CDR3 sequence: CASSLSGRAENTQYF. The CDR3, as DNA: TGTGCCAGCAGCCTCAGCGGGAGGGCTGAAAATACGCAGTATTTT.